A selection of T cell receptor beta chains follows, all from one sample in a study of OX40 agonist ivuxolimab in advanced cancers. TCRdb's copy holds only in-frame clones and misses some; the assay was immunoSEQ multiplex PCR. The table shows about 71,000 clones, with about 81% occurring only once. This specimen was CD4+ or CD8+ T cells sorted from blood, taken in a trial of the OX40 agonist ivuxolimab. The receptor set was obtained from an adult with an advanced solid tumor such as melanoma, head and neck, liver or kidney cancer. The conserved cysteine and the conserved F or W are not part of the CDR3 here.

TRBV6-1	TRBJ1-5	ASDRSLSSNQPQH
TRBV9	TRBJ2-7	ASSASGTGRPQQY
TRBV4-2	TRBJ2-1	ASSPLRDSAFHEQF
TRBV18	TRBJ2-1	ASSPGLAGGKNEQF
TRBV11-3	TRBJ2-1	ASSSGTSSYNEQF
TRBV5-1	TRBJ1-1	ASSPTSEGTEAF
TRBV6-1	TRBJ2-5	ASSEIGGRETQY
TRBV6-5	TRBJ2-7	ASTDRGRNEQY
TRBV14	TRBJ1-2	ASSQDSRGLGYT
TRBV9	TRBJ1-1	ASSVVEDGTEAF
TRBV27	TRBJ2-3	ASSLGGGTDTQY
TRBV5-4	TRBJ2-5	ASSSGQGIGQETQY
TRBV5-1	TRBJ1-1	ASSFTEQGGGEAF
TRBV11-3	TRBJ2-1	ASSKTGAYNEQF
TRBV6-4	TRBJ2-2	ASRTGANTGELF
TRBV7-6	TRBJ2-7	ASSLDPRAFQPYEQY
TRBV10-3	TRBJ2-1	AIKSGTVYNEQF
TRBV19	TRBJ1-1	ASGEQMNTEAF
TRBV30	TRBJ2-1	AWDSQF
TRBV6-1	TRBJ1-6	ASSDSPGIPLH
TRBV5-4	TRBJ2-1	ASSWTSGSTYNEQF
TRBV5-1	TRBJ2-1	ASSLERISYNEQF
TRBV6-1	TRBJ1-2	ASSEWGQSYGYT
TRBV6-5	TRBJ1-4	ASSYSSATNEKLF
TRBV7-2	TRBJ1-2	ASSLIGTGRVAYT
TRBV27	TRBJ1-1	ASSWTGNTEAF
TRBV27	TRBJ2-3	ATKVGGATDTQY
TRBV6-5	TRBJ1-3	ASRETDINTIY
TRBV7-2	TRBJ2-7	ASSLGGLRTYEQY
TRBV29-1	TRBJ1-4	SVGEATNEKLF
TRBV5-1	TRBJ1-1	ASTGALGAEAF
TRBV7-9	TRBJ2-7	ASSLAGTVYEQY
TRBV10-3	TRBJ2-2	AIRAAGELF
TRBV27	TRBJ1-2	ASSFMGTEGYT
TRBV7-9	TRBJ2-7	ASSSDYREQY
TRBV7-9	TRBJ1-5	ASSTHRGQPQH
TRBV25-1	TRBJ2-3	ASSEISNTQY
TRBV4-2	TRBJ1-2	ASSQVREGAGYT
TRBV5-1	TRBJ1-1	ASSLFMGGNTEAF
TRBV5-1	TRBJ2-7	ASSLGLNSYEQY
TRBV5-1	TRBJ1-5	ASSLAPGFSNQPQH
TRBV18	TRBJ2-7	ASSRDGGYEQY
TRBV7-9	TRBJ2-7	ASSPTSAREQY
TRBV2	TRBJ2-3	ARTRDSSTDTQY
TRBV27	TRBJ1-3	ASSLRRGISGNTIY
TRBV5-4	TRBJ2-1	ASSPGPPGASEQF
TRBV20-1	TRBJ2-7	SASPGDEQY
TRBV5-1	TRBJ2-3	ASRRDRNGDTQY
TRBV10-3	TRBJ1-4	AISAGPTEKLF
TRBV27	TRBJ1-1	ASSLGIGGILGTEAF
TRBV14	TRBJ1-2	ASSQDYTGYT
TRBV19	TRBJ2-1	ASQRDRGWNEQF
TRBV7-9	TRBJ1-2	ASSLWTDINYGYT
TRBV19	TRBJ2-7	ASSIGRVDEQY